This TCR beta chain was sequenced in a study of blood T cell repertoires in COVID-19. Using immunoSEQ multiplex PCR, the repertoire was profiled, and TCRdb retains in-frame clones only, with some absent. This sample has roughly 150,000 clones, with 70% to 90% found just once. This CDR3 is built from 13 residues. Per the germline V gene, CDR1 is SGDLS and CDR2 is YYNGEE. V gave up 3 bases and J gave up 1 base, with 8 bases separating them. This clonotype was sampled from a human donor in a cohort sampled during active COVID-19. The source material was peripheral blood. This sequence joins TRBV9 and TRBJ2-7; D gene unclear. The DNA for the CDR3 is TGTGCCAGCAGCGCCGCACAATCCTACGAGCAGTACTTC. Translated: CASSAAQSYEQYF.